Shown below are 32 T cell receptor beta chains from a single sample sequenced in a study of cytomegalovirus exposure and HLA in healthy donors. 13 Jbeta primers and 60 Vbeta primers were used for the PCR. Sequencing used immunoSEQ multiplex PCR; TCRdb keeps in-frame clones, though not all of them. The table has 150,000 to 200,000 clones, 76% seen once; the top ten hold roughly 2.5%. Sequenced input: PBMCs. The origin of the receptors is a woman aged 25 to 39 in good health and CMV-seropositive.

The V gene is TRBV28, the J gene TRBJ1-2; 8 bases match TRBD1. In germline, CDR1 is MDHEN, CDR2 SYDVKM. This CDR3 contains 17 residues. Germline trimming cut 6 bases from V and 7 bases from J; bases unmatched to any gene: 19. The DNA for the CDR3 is TGTGCCAGCAGCCACACCCTCCGGGACAGGACCTCGGGTGGCTACACCTTC. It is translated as CASSHTLRDRTSGGYTF.

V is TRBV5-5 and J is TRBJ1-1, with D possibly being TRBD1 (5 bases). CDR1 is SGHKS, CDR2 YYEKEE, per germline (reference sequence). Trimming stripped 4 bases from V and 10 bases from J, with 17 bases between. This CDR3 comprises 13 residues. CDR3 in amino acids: CASSIDRRSRAFF. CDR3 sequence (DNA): TGTGCCAGCAGCATAGACAGAAGGTCTCGAGCTTTCTTT.

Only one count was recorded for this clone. CDR3 amino acids: CASSQGRPGVLFSPLHF. The CDR3 DNA is TGCGCCAGCAGCCAAGGACGGCCGGGGGTGCTGTTTTCACCCCTCCACTTT. The rearrangement uses TRBV4-1 and TRBJ1-6, with a tentative D call TRBD1 (5 bases). Germline CDR1 MGHRA, CDR2 YSYEKL. The ends were cut back, 1 base at V and 9 bases at J, with 19 bases in the middle. This CDR3 comprises 17 residues.

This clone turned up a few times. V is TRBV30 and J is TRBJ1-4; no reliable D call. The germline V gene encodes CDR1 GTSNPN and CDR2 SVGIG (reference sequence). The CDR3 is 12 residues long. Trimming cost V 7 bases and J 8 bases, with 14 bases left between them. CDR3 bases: TGTGCCTTAGGACTTGGCCCAGAAAAACTGTTTTTT. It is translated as CALGLGPEKLFF.

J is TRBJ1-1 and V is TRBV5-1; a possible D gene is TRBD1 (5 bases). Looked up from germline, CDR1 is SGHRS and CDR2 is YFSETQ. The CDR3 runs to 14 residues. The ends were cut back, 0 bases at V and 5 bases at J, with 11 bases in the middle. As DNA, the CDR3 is TGCGCCAGCAGCTTGGGTTCGGCAGGGACTGAAGCTTTCTTT. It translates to CASSLGSAGTEAFF.

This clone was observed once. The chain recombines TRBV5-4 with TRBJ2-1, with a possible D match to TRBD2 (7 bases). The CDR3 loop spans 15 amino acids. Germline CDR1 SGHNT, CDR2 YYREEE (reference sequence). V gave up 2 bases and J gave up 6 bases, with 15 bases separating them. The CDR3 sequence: CASSFGGGRSNEQFF. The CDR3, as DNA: TGTGCCAGCAGCTTCGGCGGGGGCAGGAGCAATGAGCAGTTCTTC.

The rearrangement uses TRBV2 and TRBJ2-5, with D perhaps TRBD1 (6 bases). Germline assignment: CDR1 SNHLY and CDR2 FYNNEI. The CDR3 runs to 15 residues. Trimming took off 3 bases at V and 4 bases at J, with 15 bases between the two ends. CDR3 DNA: TGTGCCAGCAGTGAGTCAGGGGCTTGGGGAGAGACCCAGTACTTC. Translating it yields CASSESGAWGETQYF. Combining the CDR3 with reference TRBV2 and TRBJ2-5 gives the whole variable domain EPEVTQTPSHQVTQMGQEVILRCVPISNHLYFYWYRQILGQKVEFLVSFYNNEISEKSEIFDDQFSVERPDGSNFTLKIRSTKLEDSAMYFCASSESGAWGETQYFGPGTRLLVL.

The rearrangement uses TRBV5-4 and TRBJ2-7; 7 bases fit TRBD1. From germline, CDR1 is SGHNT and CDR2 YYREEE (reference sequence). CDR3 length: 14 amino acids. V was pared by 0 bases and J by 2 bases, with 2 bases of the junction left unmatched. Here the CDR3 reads CASSLGQGAYEQYF. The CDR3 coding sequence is TGTGCCAGCAGCTTGGGGCAGGGGGCCTACGAGCAGTACTTC.

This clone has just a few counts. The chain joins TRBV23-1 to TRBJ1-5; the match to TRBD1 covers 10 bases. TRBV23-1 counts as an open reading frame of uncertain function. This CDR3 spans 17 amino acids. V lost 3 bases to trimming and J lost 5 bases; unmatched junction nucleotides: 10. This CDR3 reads CASSHPRTGGDDQPQHF. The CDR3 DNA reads TGCGCCAGCAGTCATCCCAGGACAGGGGGGGACGATCAGCCCCAGCATTTT.

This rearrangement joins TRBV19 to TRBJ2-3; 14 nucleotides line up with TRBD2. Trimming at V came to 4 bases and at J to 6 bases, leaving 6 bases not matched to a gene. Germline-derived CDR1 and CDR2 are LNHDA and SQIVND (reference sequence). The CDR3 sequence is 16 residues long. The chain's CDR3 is CASSTRTSGGRDTQYF. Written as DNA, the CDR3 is TGTGCCAGTAGTACCCGGACTAGCGGGGGGAGGGATACGCAGTATTTT.

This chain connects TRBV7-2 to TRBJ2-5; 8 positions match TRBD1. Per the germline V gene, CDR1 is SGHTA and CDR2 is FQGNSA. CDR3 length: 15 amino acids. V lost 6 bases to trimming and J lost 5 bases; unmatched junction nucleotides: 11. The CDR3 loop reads CASSKVGQEVETQYF. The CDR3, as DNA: TGTGCCAGCAGTAAAGTGGGACAGGAGGTCGAGACCCAGTACTTC.

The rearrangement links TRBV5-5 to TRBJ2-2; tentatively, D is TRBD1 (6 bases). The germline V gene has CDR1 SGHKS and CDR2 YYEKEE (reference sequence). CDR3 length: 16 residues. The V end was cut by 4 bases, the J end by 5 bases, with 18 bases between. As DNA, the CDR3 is TGTGCCAGCAGCCCCTTGAAGGGACAAGGGACCGGGGAGCTGTTTTTT. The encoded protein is CASSPLKGQGTGELFF.

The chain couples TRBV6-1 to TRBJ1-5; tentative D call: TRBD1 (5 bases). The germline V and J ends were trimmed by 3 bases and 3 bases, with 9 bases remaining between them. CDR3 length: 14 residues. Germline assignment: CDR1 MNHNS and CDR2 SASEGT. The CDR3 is CASSEGQVNQPQHF. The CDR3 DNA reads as TGTGCCAGCAGTGAGGGGCAGGTCAATCAGCCCCAGCATTTT.

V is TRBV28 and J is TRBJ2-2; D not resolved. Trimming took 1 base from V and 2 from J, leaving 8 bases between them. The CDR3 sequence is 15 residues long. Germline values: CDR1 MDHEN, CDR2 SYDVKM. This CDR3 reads CASSLLGFNTGELFF. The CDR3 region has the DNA TGTGCCAGCAGTTTATTGGGCTTTAACACCGGGGAGCTGTTTTTT.

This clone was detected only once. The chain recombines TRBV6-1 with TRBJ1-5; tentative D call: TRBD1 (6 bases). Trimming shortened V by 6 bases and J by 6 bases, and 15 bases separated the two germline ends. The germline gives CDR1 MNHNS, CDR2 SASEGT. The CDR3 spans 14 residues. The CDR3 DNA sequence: TGTGCCAGCAGGCCTCAGGGGCAAGGTCAGCCCCAGCATTTT. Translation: CASRPQGQGQPQHF.

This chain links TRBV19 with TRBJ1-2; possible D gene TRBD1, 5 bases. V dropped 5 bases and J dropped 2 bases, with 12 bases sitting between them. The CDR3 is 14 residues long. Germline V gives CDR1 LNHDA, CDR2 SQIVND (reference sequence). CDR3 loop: CASSAAGPNYGYTF. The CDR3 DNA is TGTGCCAGTAGTGCCGCGGGGCCCAACTATGGCTACACCTTC.

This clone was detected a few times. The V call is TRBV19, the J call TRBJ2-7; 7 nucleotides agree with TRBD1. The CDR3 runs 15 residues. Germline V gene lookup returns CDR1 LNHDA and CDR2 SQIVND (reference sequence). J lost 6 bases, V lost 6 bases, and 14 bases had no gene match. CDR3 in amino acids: CASSETPTGTGEQYF. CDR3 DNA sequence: TGTGCCAGTAGCGAAACGCCGACAGGGACGGGCGAGCAGTACTTC.

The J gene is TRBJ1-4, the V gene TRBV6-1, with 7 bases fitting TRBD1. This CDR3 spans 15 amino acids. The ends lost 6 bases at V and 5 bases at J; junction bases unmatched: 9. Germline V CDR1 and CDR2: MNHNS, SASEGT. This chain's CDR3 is CASSTPGQSNEKLFF. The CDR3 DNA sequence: TGTGCCAGCAGCACTCCGGGACAGTCCAATGAAAAACTGTTTTTT.

CDR3 sequence reads: CASSPGGATNEKLFF. In DNA form, the CDR3 reads TGTGCCAGCTCACCGGGAGGCGCAACTAATGAAAAACTGTTTTTT. This chain joins TRBV18 and TRBJ1-4; D is ambiguous. CDR3 length: 15 residues. In germline, CDR1 is KGHSH, CDR2 LQKENI. V lost 3 bases and J 0 bases, leaving 8 bases between the germline ends.

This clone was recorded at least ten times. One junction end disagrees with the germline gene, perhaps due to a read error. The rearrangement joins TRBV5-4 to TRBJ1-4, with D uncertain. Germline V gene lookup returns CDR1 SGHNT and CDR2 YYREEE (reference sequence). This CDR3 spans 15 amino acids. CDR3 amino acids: CASSLAAGLSEELFF. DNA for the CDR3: TGTGCCAGCAGCTTGGCCGCAGGTCTTAGTGAAGAACTGTTTTTT.

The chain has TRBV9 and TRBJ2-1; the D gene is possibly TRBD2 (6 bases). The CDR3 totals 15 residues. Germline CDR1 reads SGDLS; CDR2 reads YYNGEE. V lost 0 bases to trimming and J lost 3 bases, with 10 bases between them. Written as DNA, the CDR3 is TGTGCCAGCAGCGTAGGGCTAGCGAGCTACAATGAGCAGTTCTTC. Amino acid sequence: CASSVGLASYNEQFF.

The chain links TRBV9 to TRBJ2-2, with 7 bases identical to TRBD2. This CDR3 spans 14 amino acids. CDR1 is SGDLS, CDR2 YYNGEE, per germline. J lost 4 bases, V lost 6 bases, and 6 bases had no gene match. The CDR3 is CASKSGAGTGELFF. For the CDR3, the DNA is TGTGCCAGCAAGAGCGGGGCGGGCACCGGGGAGCTGTTTTTT.

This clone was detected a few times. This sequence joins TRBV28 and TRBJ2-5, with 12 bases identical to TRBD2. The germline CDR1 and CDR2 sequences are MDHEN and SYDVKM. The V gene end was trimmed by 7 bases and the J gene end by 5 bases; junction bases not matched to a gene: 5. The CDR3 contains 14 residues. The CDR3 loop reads CASKTSGGRETQYF. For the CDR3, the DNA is TGTGCCAGCAAGACTAGCGGGGGAAGGGAGACCCAGTACTTC.

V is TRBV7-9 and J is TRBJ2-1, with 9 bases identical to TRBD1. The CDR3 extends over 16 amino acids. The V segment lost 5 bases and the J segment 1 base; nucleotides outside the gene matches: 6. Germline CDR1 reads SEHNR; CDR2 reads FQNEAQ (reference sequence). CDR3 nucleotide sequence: TGTGCCAGCAGCCCGGACAGGGGAGGGTCCTACAATGAGCAGTTCTTC. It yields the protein CASSPDRGGSYNEQFF. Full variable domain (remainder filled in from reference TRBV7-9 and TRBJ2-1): DTGVSQNPRHKITKRGQNVTFRCDPISEHNRLYWYRQTLGQGPEFLTYFQNEAQLEKSRLLSDRFSAERPKGSFSTLEIQRTEQGDSAMYLCASSPDRGGSYNEQFFGPGTRLTVL.

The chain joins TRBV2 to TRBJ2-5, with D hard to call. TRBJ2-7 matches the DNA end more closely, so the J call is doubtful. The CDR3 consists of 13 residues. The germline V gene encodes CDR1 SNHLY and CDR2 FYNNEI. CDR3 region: CASTSQFSYEQYF. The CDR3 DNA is TGTGCCAGCACATCACAGTTCTCCTACGAGCAGTACTTC.

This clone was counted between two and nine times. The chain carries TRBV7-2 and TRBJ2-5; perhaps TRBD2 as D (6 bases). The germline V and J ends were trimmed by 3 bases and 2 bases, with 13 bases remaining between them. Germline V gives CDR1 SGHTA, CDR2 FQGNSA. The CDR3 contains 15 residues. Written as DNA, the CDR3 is TGTGCCAGCAGCTTTGACCTGGGGGGACAAGAGACCCAGTACTTC. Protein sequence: CASSFDLGGQETQYF.

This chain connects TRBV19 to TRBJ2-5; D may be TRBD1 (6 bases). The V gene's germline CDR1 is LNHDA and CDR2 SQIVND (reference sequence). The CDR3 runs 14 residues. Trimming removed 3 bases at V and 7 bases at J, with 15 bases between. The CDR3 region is CASSIHRDIGTQYF. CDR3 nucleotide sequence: TGTGCCAGTAGTATTCACCGGGACATTGGGACCCAGTACTTC.

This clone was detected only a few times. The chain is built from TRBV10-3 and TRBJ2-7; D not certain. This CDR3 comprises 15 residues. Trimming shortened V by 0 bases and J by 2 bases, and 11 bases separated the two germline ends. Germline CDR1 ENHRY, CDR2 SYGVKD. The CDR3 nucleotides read TGTGCCATCAGTGAGTCTACAGCTTCTCCCTACGAGCAGTACTTC. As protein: CAISESTASPYEQYF.

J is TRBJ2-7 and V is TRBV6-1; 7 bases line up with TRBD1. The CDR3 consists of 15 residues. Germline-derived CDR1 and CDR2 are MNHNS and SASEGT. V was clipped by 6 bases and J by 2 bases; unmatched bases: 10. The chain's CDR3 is CASRGGLGQTYEQYF. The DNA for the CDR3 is TGTGCCAGCAGGGGCGGGTTGGGACAGACCTACGAGCAGTACTTC.

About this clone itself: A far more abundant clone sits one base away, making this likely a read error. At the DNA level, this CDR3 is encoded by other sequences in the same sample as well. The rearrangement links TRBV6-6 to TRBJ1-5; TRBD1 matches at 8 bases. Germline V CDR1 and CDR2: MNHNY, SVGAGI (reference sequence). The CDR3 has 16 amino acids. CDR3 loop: CASSFQGARINQPQHF. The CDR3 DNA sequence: TGTGCCAGCAGTTTTCAGGGGGCGCGAATCAATCAGCCCCAGCATTTC.

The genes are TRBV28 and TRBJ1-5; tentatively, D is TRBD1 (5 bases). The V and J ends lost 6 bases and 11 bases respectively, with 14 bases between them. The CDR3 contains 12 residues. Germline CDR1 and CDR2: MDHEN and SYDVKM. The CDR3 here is CASRDGGEAQHF. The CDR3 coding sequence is TGTGCCAGCAGAGATGGGGGGGAAGCCCAGCATTTT.

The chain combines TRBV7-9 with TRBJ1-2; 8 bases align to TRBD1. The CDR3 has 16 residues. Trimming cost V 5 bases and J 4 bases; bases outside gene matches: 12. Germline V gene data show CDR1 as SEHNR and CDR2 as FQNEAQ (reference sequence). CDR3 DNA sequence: TGTGCCAGCAGCCCCACAGGGGGAGGGGGCAGCTATGGCTACACCTTC. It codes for CASSPTGGGGSYGYTF.